The clone carrying this TCR beta chain has only one observation. Its specificity is unknown. The sample originates from a study of shared clonotypes between healthy human individuals. Study-wide points: Naive subsets tended to show greater estimated richness than memory subsets.

Deep was the level used in running the assay. For sorted subsets, about 190 ng DNA per replicate equaled 30,000 or so T cell genomes. Here immunoSEQ multiplex PCR was the method, and the copy in TCRdb shows in-frame clones only, minus some. Of about 1 million clones in the sample, about 70% were seen once. The germline gives CDR1 KGHSH, CDR2 LQKENI. This CDR3 has 13 residues. Trimming cost V 3 bases and J 7 bases, with 10 bases left between them. The chain employs TRBV18 and TRBJ2-1; D gene ambiguous. Sequencing was done on a sample of memory CD4+ T cells sorted from blood. Subset given: CD45RA-negative fraction. This receptor was taken from a man aged 18 to 29 in good health. The DNA for the CDR3 is TGTGCCAGCTCACCGGGTCTTTTAAATGAGCAGTTCTTC. It specifies CASSPGLLNEQFF. The full variable domain, rest sourced from reference TRBV18 and TRBJ2-1, is NAGVMQNPRHLVRRRGQEARLRCSPMKGHSHVYWYRQLPEEGLKFMVYLQKENIIDESGMPKERFSAEFPKEGPSILRIQQVVRGDSAAYFCASSPGLLNEQFFGPGTRLTVL.